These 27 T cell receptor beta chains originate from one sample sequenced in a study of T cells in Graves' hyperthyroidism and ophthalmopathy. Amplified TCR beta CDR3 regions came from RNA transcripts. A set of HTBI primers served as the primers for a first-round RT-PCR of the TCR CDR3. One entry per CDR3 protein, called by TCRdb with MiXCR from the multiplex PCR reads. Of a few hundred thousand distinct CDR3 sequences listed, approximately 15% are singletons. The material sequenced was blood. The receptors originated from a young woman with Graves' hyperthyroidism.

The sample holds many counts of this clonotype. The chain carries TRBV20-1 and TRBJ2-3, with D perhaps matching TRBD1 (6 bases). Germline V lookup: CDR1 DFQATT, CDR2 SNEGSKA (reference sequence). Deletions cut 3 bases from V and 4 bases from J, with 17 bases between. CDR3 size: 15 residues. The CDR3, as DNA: TGCAGTGCTAGTGGTCGAACAGGGAGCGCAGATACGCAGTATTTT. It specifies CSASGRTGSADTQYF.

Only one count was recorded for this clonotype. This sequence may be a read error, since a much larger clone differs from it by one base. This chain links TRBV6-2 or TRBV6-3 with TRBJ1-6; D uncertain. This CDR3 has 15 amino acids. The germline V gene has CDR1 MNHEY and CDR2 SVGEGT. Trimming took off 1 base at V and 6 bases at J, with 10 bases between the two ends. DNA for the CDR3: TGTGCCAGCAGTTACTGTCTCGAGAGTAATTCACCCCTCCACTTT. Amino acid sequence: CASSYCLESNSPLHF.

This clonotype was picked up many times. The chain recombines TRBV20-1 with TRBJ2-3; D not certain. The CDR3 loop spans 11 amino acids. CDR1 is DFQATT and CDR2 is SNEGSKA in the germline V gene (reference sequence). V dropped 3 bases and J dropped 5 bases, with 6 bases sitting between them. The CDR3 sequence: CSARAIDTQYF. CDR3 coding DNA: TGCAGTGCTAGGGCCATAGATACGCAGTATTTT.

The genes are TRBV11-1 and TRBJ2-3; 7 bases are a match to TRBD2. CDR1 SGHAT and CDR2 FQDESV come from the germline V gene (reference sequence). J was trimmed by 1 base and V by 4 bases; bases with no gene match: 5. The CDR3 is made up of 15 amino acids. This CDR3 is CASSWASGGTDTQYF. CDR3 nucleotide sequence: TGTGCCAGCAGCTGGGCTAGCGGTGGCACAGATACGCAGTATTTT.

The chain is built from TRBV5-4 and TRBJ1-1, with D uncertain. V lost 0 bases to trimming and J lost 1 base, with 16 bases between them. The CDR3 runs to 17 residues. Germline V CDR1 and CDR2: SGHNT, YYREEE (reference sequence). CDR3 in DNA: TGTGCCAGCAGCTTGGATGCGGCGAGTGGTTGGAACACTGAAGCTTTCTTT. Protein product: CASSLDAASGWNTEAFF.

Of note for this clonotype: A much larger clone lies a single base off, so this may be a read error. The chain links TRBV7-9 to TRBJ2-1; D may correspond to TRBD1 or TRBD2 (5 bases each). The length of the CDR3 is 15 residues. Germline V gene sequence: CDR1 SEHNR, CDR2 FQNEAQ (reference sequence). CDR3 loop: CTSSLGDPTYNEQFF. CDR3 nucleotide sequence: TGTACCAGCAGCTTAGGGGACCCTACCTACAATGAGCAGTTCTTC.

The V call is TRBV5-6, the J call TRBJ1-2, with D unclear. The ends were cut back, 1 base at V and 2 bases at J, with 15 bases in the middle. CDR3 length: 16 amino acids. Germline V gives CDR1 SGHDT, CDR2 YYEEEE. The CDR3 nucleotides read TGTGCCAGCAGCTTGAATCTGGCAGGCCCCAACTATGGCTACACCTTC. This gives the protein CASSLNLAGPNYGYTF.

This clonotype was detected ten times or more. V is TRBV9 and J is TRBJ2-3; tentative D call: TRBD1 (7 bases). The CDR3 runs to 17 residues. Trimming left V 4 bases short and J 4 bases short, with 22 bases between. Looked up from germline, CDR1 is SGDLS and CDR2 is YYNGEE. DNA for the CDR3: TGTGCCAGCAGCTCCCGCGGGCAGGGGGGCTTTGCAGATACGCAGTATTTT. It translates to CASSSRGQGGFADTQYF. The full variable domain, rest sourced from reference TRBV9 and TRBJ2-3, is DSGVTQTPKHLITATGQRVTLRCSPRSGDLSVYWYQQSLDQGLQFLIQYYNGEERAKGNILERFSAQQFPDLHSELNLSSLELGDSALYFCASSSRGQGGFADTQYFGPGTRLTVL.

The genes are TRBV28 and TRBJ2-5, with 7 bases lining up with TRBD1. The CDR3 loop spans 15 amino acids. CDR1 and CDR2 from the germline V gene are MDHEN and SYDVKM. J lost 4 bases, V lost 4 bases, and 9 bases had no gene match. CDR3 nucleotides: TGTGCCAGCAGTTCCGGACAGGAAGGGAGAGAGACCCAGTACTTC. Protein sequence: CASSSGQEGRETQYF.

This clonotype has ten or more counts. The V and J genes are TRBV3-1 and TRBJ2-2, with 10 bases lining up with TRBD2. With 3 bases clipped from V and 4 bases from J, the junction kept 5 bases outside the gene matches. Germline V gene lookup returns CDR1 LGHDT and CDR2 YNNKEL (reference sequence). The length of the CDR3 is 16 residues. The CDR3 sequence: CASSQPLAGITGELFF. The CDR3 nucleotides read TGTGCCAGCAGCCAGCCACTAGCGGGAATCACCGGGGAGCTGTTTTTT.

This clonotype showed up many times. The CDR3 nucleotides read TGCGCCAGCAGCTTGGTAGACAGGGCGAACACTGAAGCTTTCTTT. Amino acids: CASSLVDRANTEAFF. The J gene is TRBJ1-1, the V gene TRBV5-1; the match to TRBD1 covers 7 bases. From germline, CDR1 is SGHRS and CDR2 YFSETQ. This CDR3 is 15 amino acids long. J gave up 1 base and V 0 bases, and 3 bases lay outside the gene matches.

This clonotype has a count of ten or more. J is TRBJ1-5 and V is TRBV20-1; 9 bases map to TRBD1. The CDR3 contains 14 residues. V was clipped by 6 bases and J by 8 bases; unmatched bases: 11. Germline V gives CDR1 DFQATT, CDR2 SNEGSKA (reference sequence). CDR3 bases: TGCAGTGCCCGAGGGGACAGGGCCGGCAAGCCCCAGCATTTT. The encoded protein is CSARGDRAGKPQHF.

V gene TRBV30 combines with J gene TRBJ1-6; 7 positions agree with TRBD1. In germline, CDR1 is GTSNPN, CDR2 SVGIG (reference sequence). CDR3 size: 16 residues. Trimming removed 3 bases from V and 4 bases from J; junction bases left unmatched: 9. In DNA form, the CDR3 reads TGTGCCTGGAGGACACTCGGGACAGCTTATAATTCACCCCTCCACTTT. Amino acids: CAWRTLGTAYNSPLHF. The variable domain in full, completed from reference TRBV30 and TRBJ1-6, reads SQTIHQWPATLVQPVGSPLSLECTVEGTSNPNLYWYRQAAGRGLQLLFYSVGIGQISSEVPQNLSASRPQDRQFILSSKKLLLSDSGFYLCAWRTLGTAYNSPLHFGNGTRLTVT.

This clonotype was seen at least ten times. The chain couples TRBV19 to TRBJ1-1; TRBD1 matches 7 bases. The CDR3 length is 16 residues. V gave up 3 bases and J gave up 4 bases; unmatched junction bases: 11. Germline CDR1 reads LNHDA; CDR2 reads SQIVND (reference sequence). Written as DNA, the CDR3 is TGTGCCAGTAGTATGGTGAGGGGGCTAGACGGCACTGAAGCTTTCTTT. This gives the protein CASSMVRGLDGTEAFF.

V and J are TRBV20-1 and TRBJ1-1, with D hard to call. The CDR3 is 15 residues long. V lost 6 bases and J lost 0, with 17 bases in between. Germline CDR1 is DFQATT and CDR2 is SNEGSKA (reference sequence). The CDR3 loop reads CSASGVQAMNTEAFF. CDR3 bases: TGCAGTGCCAGCGGCGTCCAGGCAATGAACACTGAAGCTTTCTTT.

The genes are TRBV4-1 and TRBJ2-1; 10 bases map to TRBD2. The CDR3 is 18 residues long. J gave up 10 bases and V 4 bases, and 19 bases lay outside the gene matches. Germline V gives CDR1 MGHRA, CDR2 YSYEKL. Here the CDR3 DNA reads TGCGCCAGCAGCCCGCGTGGTTCGCGGACTAGCGGTGCGAGGGAGCAGTTCTTC. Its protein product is CASSPRGSRTSGAREQFF.

CDR3 nucleotide sequence: TGTGCCAGCAGCGTAGGCGTGGGGGCCGGGGACGAGCAGTACTTC. Translating gives CASSVGVGAGDEQYF. The V gene is TRBV9, the J gene TRBJ2-7; possible D gene TRBD1, 6 bases. Germline CDR1 SGDLS, CDR2 YYNGEE. The CDR3 runs 15 residues. V was shortened by 0 bases and J by 5 bases, with 15 bases between the two germline ends.

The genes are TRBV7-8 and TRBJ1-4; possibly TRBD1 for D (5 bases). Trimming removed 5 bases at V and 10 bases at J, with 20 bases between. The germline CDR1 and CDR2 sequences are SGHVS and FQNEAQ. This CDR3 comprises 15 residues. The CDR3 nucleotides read TGTGCCAGCAGCCGGGTTCTGGTGGGGCGTGGAAAACTGTTTTTT. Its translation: CASSRVLVGRGKLFF.

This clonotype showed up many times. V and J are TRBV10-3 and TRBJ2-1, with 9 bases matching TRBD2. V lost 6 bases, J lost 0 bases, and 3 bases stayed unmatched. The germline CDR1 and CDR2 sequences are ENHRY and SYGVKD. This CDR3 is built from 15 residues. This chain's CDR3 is CAIRDSGGSYNEQFF. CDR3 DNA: TGTGCCATCAGGGATAGCGGGGGCTCCTACAATGAGCAGTTCTTC.

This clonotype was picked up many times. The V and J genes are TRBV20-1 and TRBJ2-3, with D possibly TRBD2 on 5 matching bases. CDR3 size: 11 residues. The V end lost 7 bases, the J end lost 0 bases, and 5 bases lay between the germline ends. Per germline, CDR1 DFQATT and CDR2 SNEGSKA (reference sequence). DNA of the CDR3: TGCAGTGGGACTAGCACAGATACGCAGTATTTT. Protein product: CSGTSTDTQYF.

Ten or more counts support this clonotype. In DNA form, the CDR3 reads TGTGCCAGCTCACCGGGGGCGGACTATGGCTACACCTTC. It yields the protein CASSPGADYGYTF. V and J are TRBV18 and TRBJ1-2, with D maybe TRBD1 (6 bases). Germline V CDR1 and CDR2: KGHSH, LQKENI. This CDR3 has 13 amino acids. Trimming took off 3 bases at V and 3 bases at J, with 8 bases between the two ends.

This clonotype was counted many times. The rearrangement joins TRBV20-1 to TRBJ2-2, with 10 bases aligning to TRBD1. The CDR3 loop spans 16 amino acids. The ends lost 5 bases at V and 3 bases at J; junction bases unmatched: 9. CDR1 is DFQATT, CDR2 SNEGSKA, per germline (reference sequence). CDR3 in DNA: TGCAGTGCTCAAAGCCGGGACAGGGGTTACACCGGGGAGCTGTTTTTT. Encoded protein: CSAQSRDRGYTGELFF.

CDR3 coding DNA: TGTGCCTGGAGTGAGACTTCCGGGGAGCTGTTTTTT. This gives the protein CAWSETSGELFF. This rearrangement joins TRBV30 to TRBJ2-2, with no clear D. Germline V gene lookup returns CDR1 GTSNPN and CDR2 SVGIG (reference sequence). The CDR3 covers 12 residues. V lost 1 base and J lost 6, with 6 bases in between.

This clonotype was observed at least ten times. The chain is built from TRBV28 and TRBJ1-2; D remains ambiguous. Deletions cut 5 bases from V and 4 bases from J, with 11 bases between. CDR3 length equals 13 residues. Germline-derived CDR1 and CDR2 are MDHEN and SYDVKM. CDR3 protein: CASSPTRGYGYTF. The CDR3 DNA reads TGTGCCAGCAGTCCCACCCGGGGCTATGGCTACACCTTC.

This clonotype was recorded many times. The CDR3 DNA sequence: TGTGCCAGCAGTCTACTAGCGCAAGGACTTAATACGCAGTATTTT. This sequence encodes CASSLLAQGLNTQYF. The V gene is TRBV12-3 or TRBV12-4, the J gene TRBJ2-3, with TRBD2 matching 7 bases. After removal of 5 bases from V and 7 bases from J, the junction contained 12 bases not matched to a gene. This CDR3 is 15 amino acids long.

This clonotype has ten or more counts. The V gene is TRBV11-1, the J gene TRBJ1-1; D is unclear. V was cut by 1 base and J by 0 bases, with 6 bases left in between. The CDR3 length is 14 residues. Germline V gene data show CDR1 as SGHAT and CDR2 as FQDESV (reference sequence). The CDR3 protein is CASSLDVMNTEAFF. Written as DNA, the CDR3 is TGTGCCAGCAGCTTAGATGTCATGAACACTGAAGCTTTCTTT.

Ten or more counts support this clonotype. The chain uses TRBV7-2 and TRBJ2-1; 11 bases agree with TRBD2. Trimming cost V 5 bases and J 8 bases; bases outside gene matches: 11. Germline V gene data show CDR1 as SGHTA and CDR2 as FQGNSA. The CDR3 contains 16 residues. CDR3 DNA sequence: TGTGCCAGCAGCCCGGGACTAGCGGAACGGAGGCATGAGCAGTTCTTC. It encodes CASSPGLAERRHEQFF.